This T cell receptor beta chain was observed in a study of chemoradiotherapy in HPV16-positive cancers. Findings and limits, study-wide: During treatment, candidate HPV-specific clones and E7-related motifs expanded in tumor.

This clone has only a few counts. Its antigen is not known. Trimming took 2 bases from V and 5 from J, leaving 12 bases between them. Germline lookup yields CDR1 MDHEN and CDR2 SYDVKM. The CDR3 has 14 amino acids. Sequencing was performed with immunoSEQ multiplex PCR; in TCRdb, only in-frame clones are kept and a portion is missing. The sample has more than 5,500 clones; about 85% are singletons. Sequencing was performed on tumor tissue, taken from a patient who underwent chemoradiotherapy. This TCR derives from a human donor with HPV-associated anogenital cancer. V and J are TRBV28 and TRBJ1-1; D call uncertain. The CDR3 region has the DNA TGTGCCAGCAGTTTACAAAGGGTCGGGACTGAAGCTTTCTTT. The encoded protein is CASSLQRVGTEAFF.